This passage covers 18 T cell receptor beta chains from one sample sequenced in a study of blood T cell repertoires in COVID-19. Repertoires were generated with immunoSEQ multiplex PCR, while TCRdb's copy carries only in-frame clones and drops some. In the table there are about 220,000 clones, around 80% of which are singletons. The sequencing sample was made of peripheral blood. The source of these receptors is a human donor in a cohort sampled during active COVID-19.

This chain joins TRBV7-2 and TRBJ1-2; TRBD1 agrees at 11 bases. The CDR3 contains 15 residues. Germline V CDR1 and CDR2: SGHTA, FQGNSA. After removal of 5 bases from V and 4 bases from J, the junction contained 6 bases not matched to a gene. CDR3 nucleotide sequence: TGTGCCAGCAGCCCGGGACAGGGGGGGATCTATGGCTACACCTTC. Protein sequence: CASSPGQGGIYGYTF.

This chain connects TRBV5-5 to TRBJ1-6; 9 positions match TRBD1. Germline lookup yields CDR1 SGHKS and CDR2 YYEKEE (reference sequence). The CDR3 contains 16 residues. After removal of 3 bases from V and 10 bases from J, the junction contained 11 bases not matched to a gene. CDR3 bases: TGTGCCAGCAGCTCAACGGCCGGGACAGGGTTGTCACCCCTCCACTTT. Its protein product is CASSSTAGTGLSPLHF. Together with reference TRBV5-5 and TRBJ1-6, the CDR3 gives the full variable domain: DAGVTQSPTHLIKTRGQQVTLRCSPISGHKSVSWYQQVLGQGPQFIFQYYEKEERGRGNFPDRFSARQFPNYSSELNVNALLLGDSALYLCASSSTAGTGLSPLHFGNGTRLTVT.

This chain connects TRBV7-9 to TRBJ2-7; perhaps TRBD1 as D (5 bases). The CDR3 contains 13 residues. V lost 1 base and J lost 7, with 11 bases in between. CDR1 and CDR2 from the germline V gene are SEHNR and FQNEAQ (reference sequence). The CDR3 DNA is TGTGCCAGCAGCTTAGGAAGGGGAAGAGAGCAGTACTTC. Its protein is CASSLGRGREQYF.

This sequence joins TRBV9 and TRBJ2-1, with TRBD2 matching over 8 bases. Trimming removed 1 base from V and 10 bases from J; junction bases left unmatched: 7. This CDR3 has 14 residues. Germline CDR1 is SGDLS and CDR2 is YYNGEE. CDR3 sequence (DNA): TGTGCCAGCAGCGTATTAGCGGGACCCAACGAGCAGTTCTTC. Its protein product is CASSVLAGPNEQFF.

The chain combines TRBV25-1 with TRBJ1-3; no definite D call. Deletions cut 8 bases from V and 5 bases from J, with 10 bases between. Germline V gene data show CDR1 as MGHDK and CDR2 as SYGVNS. The CDR3 extends over 12 amino acids. CDR3 coding DNA: TGTGCCAGCGCCGGTGAAAGAAACACCATATATTTT. Amino acids: CASAGERNTIYF.

The rearrangement joins TRBV27 to TRBJ2-4; 10 bases line up with TRBD1. The J segment lost 9 bases and the V segment lost 6 bases, leaving 5 bases of the junction unmatched. In germline, CDR1 is MNHEY, CDR2 SMNVEV (reference sequence). The CDR3 loop spans 13 amino acids. Written as DNA, the CDR3 is TGTGCCAGCAGCCCGGGACAGGGGAGCATTCAGTACTTC. Its protein is CASSPGQGSIQYF.

In nucleotides, the CDR3 is TGTGCCATCAGTGAGTGGGGGCCACCTTTATCGCCGCAGTATTTT. Translation gives CAISEWGPPLSPQYF. This chain joins TRBV10-3 and TRBJ2-3, with a tentative D call TRBD1 (6 bases). V lost 1 base and J 10 bases, leaving 18 bases between the germline ends. Germline assignment: CDR1 ENHRY and CDR2 SYGVKD. The CDR3 runs to 15 residues.

V is TRBV3-1 (or the pseudogene TRBV3-2) and J is TRBJ1-1; perhaps TRBD1 as D (5 bases). The germline V and J ends were trimmed by 8 bases and 5 bases, with 15 bases remaining between them. CDR1 and CDR2 from the germline V gene are LGHDT and YNNKEL (reference sequence). This CDR3 spans 13 amino acids. CDR3 sequence (DNA): TGTGCCAGCTCCCTAACCAGGGAAACTGAAGCTTTCTTT. The encoded protein is CASSLTRETEAFF.

V and J are TRBV9 and TRBJ2-6; 7 nucleotides match TRBD2. The CDR3 runs to 14 residues. Looked up from germline, CDR1 is SGDLS and CDR2 is YYNGEE. Trimming cost V 4 bases and J 15 bases; bases outside gene matches: 13. The CDR3, as DNA: TGTGCCAGCAGCATGGAGTGGAGGGGAGGGGCCCTGACTTTC. The encoded protein is CASSMEWRGGALTF.

This clone was found a few times. The chain carries TRBV19 and TRBJ2-2, with a weak D call TRBD1 (6 bases). V was cut by 2 bases and J by 1 base, with 8 bases left in between. CDR1 LNHDA and CDR2 SQIVND come from the germline V gene (reference sequence). The CDR3 is made up of 15 amino acids. Here the CDR3 reads CASSIRGQNTGELFF. In DNA form, the CDR3 reads TGTGCCAGTAGTATAAGGGGACAGAACACCGGGGAGCTGTTTTTT.

V is TRBV28 and J is TRBJ1-3, with a weak D call TRBD1 (6 bases). Germline assignment: CDR1 MDHEN and CDR2 SYDVKM. This CDR3 has 14 residues. V was cut by 5 bases and J by 0 bases, with 8 bases left in between. The CDR3 spells CASSRGISGNTIYF. DNA of the CDR3: TGTGCCAGCAGTAGGGGGATCTCTGGAAACACCATATATTTT.

This clone was seen more than once but under ten times. This CDR3 reads CASSLVRGKGSPLHF. DNA of the CDR3: TGTGCCAGCAGCTTAGTCAGGGGGAAAGGATCACCCCTCCACTTT. The J gene is TRBJ1-6, the V gene TRBV7-2; 7 bases line up with TRBD1. Trimming cost V 1 base and J 10 bases; bases outside gene matches: 7. The germline CDR1 and CDR2 sequences are SGHTA and FQGNSA. The CDR3 has 15 amino acids.

The count of this clone is one. The V call is TRBV28, the J call TRBJ1-1, with 9 nucleotides matching TRBD1. Per germline, CDR1 MDHEN and CDR2 SYDVKM. V lost 6 bases, J lost 9 bases, and 14 bases stayed unmatched. CDR3 length: 15 amino acids. Here the CDR3 DNA reads TGTGCCAGCAGACCCACAGGGGGCGCTTCCGTAAAAGCTTTCTTT. Encoded protein: CASRPTGGASVKAFF.

CDR3 sequence reads: CAESGTSGYEQYF. Here the CDR3 DNA reads TGTGCCGAATCCGGGACTAGCGGATACGAGCAGTACTTC. This rearrangement joins TRBV28 to TRBJ2-7; 11 positions match TRBD2. The CDR3 spans 13 residues. V trimming: 11 bases; J trimming: 4 bases; junction bases outside the gene matches: 7. Germline assignment: CDR1 MDHEN and CDR2 SYDVKM.

The chain recombines TRBV24-1 with TRBJ2-5; 10 nucleotides align to TRBD2. The CDR3 totals 15 residues. CDR1 is KGHDR, CDR2 SFDVKD, per germline. V was clipped by 2 bases and J by 5 bases; unmatched bases: 4. The CDR3 coding sequence is TGTGCCACCAGTGATTCGGGACTAGCGAGGGAGACCCAGTACTTC. This codes for CATSDSGLARETQYF.

This chain links TRBV11-3 with TRBJ1-1, with 8 bases identical to TRBD1. CDR1 and CDR2 (germline): SGHNT, YENEEA. The CDR3 is made up of 15 amino acids. Trimming at V came to 5 bases and at J to 5 bases, leaving 10 bases not matched to a gene. The CDR3 sequence is CASSLTGTGGTEAFF. CDR3 sequence (DNA): TGTGCCAGCAGCCTCACCGGGACAGGAGGGACTGAAGCTTTCTTT.

The gene calls are TRBV4-2 and TRBJ1-1; possibly TRBD1 for D (6 bases). The CDR3 runs to 13 residues. Trimming removed 0 bases from V and 12 bases from J, with 14 bases in between. Per the germline V gene, CDR1 is LGHNA and CDR2 is YNFKEQ. The CDR3 DNA sequence: TGTGCCAGCAGCCAAGATAGCGGGGGCAGGTCTTTCTTT. Its protein is CASSQDSGGRSFF.

The rearrangement joins TRBV11-1 to TRBJ2-5; 9 nucleotides agree with TRBD2. Germline CDR1 is SGHAT and CDR2 is FQDESV (reference sequence). This CDR3 comprises 14 residues. The V gene end was trimmed by 6 bases and the J gene end by 7 bases; junction bases not matched to a gene: 9. CDR3 bases: TGTGCCAGCAGACATAGCGGGAGTACAGTGACCCAGTACTTC. Protein product: CASRHSGSTVTQYF.